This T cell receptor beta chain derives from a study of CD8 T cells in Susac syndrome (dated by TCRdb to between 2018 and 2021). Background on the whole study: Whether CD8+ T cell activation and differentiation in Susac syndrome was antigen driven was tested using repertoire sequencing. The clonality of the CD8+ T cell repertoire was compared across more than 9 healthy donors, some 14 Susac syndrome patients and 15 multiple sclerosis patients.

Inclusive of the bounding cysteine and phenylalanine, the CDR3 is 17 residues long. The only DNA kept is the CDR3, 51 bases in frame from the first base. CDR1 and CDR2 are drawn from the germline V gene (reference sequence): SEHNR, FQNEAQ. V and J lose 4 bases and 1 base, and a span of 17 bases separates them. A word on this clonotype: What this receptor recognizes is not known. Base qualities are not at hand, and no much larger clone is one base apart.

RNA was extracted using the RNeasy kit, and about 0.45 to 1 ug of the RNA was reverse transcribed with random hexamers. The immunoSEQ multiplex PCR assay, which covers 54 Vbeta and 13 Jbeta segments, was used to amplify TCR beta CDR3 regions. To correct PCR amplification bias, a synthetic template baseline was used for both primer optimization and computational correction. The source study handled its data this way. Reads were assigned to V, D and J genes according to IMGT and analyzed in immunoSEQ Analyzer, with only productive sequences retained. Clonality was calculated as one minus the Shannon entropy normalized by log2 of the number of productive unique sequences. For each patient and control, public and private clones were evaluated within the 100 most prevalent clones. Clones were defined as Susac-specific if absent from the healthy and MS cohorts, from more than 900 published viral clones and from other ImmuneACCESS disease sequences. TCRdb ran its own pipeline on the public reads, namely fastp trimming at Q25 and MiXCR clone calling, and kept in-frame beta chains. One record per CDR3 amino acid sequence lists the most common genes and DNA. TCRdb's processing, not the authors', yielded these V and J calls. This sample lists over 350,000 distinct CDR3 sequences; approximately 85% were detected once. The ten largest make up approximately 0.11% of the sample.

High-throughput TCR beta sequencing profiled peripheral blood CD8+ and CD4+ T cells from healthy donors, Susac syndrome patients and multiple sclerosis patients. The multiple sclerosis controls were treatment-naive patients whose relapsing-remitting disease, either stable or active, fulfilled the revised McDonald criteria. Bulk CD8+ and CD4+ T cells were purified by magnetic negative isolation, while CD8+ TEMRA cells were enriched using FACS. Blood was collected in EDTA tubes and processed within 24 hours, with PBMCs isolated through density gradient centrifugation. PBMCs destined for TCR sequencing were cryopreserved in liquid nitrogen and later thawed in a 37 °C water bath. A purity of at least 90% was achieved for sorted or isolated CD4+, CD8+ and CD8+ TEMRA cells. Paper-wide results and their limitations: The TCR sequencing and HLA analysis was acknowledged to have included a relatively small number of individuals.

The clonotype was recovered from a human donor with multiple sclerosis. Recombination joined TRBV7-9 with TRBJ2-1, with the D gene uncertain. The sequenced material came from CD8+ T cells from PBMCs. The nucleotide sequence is TGTGCCAGCAGCTCGATTGGACGGATTCAGTCCTACAATGAGCAGTTCTTC. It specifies CASSSIGRIQSYNEQFF.